The 8 T cell receptor beta chains below were found in one sample sequenced in a study of cytomegalovirus exposure and HLA in healthy donors. The study ran its PCR with 60 Vbeta and 13 Jbeta primers. The method was immunoSEQ multiplex PCR; TCRdb's version includes in-frame clones alone and lacks a portion of them. Among some 150,000 clones listed, 79% were seen once. Sequenced material: PBMCs. The receptors originated from a woman aged 40 to 50 in good health and CMV-seropositive.

The chain joins TRBV7-2 to TRBJ2-3; perhaps TRBD2 as D (6 bases). Per germline, CDR1 SGHTA and CDR2 FQGNSA. Trimming stripped 8 bases from V and 6 bases from J, with 9 bases between. The length of the CDR3 is 11 residues. Written as DNA, the CDR3 is TGTGCCAGCTCGGGGGTGGATACGCAGTATTTT. It is translated as CASSGVDTQYF.

The chain combines TRBV18 with TRBJ2-7; D unresolved. V was cut by 2 bases and J by 4 bases, with 12 bases left in between. The CDR3 runs 14 residues. Germline CDR1 KGHSH, CDR2 LQKENI. CDR3 sequence reads: CASSPISVGYEQYF. The CDR3 DNA reads as TGTGCCAGCTCACCAATAAGCGTTGGGTACGAGCAGTACTTC.

The chain couples TRBV5-1 to TRBJ2-5, with 8 bases fitting TRBD2. The trim removed 5 bases at V and 3 bases at J, leaving 9 bases unmatched. The CDR3 loop spans 15 amino acids. From germline, CDR1 is SGHRS and CDR2 YFSETQ. The CDR3 DNA follows: TGCGCCAGCAGGACAGCTGGGCGGGGGGAAGAGACCCAGTACTTC. Translation gives CASRTAGRGEETQYF. Supplemented by reference TRBV5-1 and TRBJ2-5, the full variable domain reads KAGVTQTPRYLIKTRGQQVTLSCSPISGHRSVSWYQQTPGQGLQFLFEYFSETQRNKGNFPGRFSGRQFSNSRSEMNVSTLELGDSALYLCASRTAGRGEETQYFGPGTRLLVL.

V and J are TRBV18 and TRBJ2-7; possibly TRBD2 for D (5 bases). Trimming left V 2 bases short and J 3 bases short, with 14 bases between. The CDR3 sequence is 15 residues long. In germline, CDR1 is KGHSH, CDR2 LQKENI. The CDR3 region has the DNA TGTGCCAGCTCACCATCGGCTCAAGGGAGCTACGAGCAGTACTTC. The encoded protein is CASSPSAQGSYEQYF.

This CDR3 reads CASRPGTGGFTEAFF. DNA of the CDR3: TGTGCCAGCAGGCCCGGGACAGGGGGCTTCACTGAAGCTTTCTTT. V gene TRBV6-5 combines with J gene TRBJ1-1; TRBD1 aligns across 12 bases. The V segment lost 6 bases and the J segment 4 bases; nucleotides outside the gene matches: 6. The CDR3 runs 15 residues. Germline CDR1 MNHEY, CDR2 SVGAGI.

This clone was seen only once. The V gene is TRBV2, the J gene TRBJ1-3; D gene uncertain. This CDR3 is built from 14 residues. The germline V gene has CDR1 SNHLY and CDR2 FYNNEI. V dropped 3 bases and J dropped 0 bases, with 6 bases sitting between them. The CDR3 nucleotides are TGTGCCAGCAGTGAGCGTTACTCTGGAAACACCATATATTTT. Translation gives CASSERYSGNTIYF.

The chain carries TRBV6-1 and TRBJ1-1; D gene uncertain. CDR3 length: 12 amino acids. Trimming took off 10 bases at V and 5 bases at J, with 14 bases between the two ends. Germline CDR1 and CDR2: MNHNS and SASEGT. CDR3 amino acids: CATRRPGTEAFF. The CDR3 nucleotides read TGTGCCACCCGGAGGCCGGGGACTGAAGCTTTCTTT.

The chain employs TRBV7-9 and TRBJ2-3; D possibly corresponds to TRBD2 (6 bases). The CDR3 runs 14 residues. Trimming removed 2 bases from V and 5 bases from J, with 11 bases in between. Germline V gene lookup returns CDR1 SEHNR and CDR2 FQNEAQ (reference sequence). The DNA of the CDR3 is TGTGCCAGCAGCTTAAGGGGCGGGGTAGATACGCAGTATTTT. Translated, it gives CASSLRGGVDTQYF.